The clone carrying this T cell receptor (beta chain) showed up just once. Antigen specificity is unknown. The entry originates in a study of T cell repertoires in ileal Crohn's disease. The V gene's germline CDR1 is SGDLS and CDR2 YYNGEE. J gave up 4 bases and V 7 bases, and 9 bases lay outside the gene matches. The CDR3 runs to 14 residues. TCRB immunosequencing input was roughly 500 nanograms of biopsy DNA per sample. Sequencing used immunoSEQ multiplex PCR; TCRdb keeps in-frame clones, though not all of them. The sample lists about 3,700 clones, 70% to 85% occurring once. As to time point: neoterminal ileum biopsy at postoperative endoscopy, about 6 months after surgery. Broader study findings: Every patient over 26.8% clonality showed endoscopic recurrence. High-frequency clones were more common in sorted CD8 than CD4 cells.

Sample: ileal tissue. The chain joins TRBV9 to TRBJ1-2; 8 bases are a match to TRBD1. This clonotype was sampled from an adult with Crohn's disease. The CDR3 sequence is CASGGRQGFYGYTF. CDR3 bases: TGTGCCAGCGGAGGGAGACAGGGGTTCTATGGCTACACCTTC.